This T cell receptor beta chain was identified during a study of control samples from healthy donors and cancer patients. The length of the CDR3 is 16 residues. Trimming stripped 0 bases from V and 6 bases from J, with 18 bases between. Germline V gene lookup returns CDR1 MNHEY and CDR2 SVGAGI. Profiled with immunoSEQ multiplex PCR; TCRdb holds only in-frame clones, not every one. This sample has some 71,000 clones, with around nine tenths found just once. The sample comprised PBMCs. The TCR sequence derives from a man in his fifties or sixties with colorectal cancer. The chain is built from TRBV6-5 and TRBJ2-7; D ambiguous. CDR3: CASSYSSSIPGLEQYF. CDR3 DNA sequence: TGTGCCAGCAGTTACTCGAGCAGCATTCCTGGGCTCGAGCAGTACTTC.